This paragraph covers one T cell receptor beta chain sequence. Its target is not known. This entry belongs to a study of cytomegalovirus exposure and HLA in healthy donors. The V and J ends lost 4 bases and 0 bases, in that order; junction bases with no gene match: 2. There are 15 residues in the CDR3. From germline, CDR1 is SGHAT and CDR2 FQNNGV. Findings and limits, study-wide: In vitro work confirmed that a few CMV-associated chains recognize CMV antigens.

PCR used 60 Vbeta primers and 13 Jbeta primers. Libraries were prepared by immunoSEQ multiplex PCR; TCRdb keeps only in-frame clonotypes and omits some of them. The sample has approximately 80,000 clones, and its top ten clones hold around 1.1%. Sequencing was performed on PBMCs. This chain connects TRBV11-2 to TRBJ2-2; 7 nucleotides agree with TRBD2. The source of this sequence is a woman aged 25 to 45 in good health and CMV-seronegative. The CDR3 coding sequence is TGTGCCAGCAGCTCTAGCGGAACGAACACCGGGGAGCTGTTTTTT. Its protein product is CASSSSGTNTGELFF.